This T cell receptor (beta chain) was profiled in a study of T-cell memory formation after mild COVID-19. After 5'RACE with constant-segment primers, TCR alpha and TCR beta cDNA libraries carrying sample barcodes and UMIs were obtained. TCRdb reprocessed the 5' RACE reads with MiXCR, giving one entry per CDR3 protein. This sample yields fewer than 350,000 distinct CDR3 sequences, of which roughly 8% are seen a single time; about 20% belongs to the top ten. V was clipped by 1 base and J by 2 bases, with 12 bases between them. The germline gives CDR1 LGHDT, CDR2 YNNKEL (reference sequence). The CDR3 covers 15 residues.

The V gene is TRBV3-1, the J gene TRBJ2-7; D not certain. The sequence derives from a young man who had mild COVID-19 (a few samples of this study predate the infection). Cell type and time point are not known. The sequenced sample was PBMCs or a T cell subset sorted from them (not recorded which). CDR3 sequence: CASSQVATGTYEQYF. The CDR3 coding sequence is TGTGCCAGCAGCCAAGTGGCGACCGGAACCTACGAGCAGTACTTC.